Described below is a single T cell receptor beta chain sequence and its context. What it recognizes is unknown. The record originates from a study of CD8+ T cells in alopecia areata. Background on the study: Tofacitinib administration to treated patients was oral, at 5 to 10 mg twice daily. Study-wide results and limits: Treatment with tofacitinib significantly lowered scalp clonality and reduced expanded CD8+ clones among the top 100. Compared with normal scalp, lesional scalp had higher clonality and more expanded CD8+ clones.

The CDR3 sequence is 12 residues long. Germline V lookup: CDR1 SNHLY, CDR2 FYNNEI. Trimming took 10 bases from V and 0 from J, leaving 9 bases between them. Reverse transcription of extracted RNA yielded cDNA, which provided the sequencing template. Measured with immunoSEQ multiplex PCR; TCRdb has only the in-frame clones, and not every one. The table shows 75,000 to 85,000 clones, with around 67% occurring only once. The treatment denotes: oral pan-JAK inhibitor, 5-10 mg twice daily. This clonotype was sampled from a human donor with alopecia areata. The sequencing here drew on CD8+ T cells sorted from blood, taken at week 24, from a patient treated with tofacitinib. The chain is built from TRBV2 and TRBJ1-1; D is unclear. The CDR3: CAIQIMNTEAFF. CDR3 in DNA: TGTGCCATTCAGATCATGAACACTGAAGCTTTCTTT.